This T cell receptor beta chain stems from a study of cytomegalovirus exposure and HLA in healthy donors. General study points: In a later analysis, parvovirus B19, influenza, CMV and Epstein-Barr virus appeared linked to several top co-occurrence clusters.

Trimming pared 0 bases from V and 5 bases from J, leaving 5 bases between. CDR1 and CDR2 (germline): LNHDA, SQIVND (reference sequence). CDR3 size: 13 residues. A multiplex PCR was run with 60 Vbeta primers and 13 Jbeta primers. TCRdb's table, derived via immunoSEQ multiplex PCR, lists solely in-frame clones and lacks some. The table has roughly 120,000 clones, roughly 70% seen once. Turning to this clone: Antigen specificity is unknown.

Sequencing was carried out using PBMCs. The receptor comes from a woman aged 18-30 years in good health and CMV-seronegative. The chain combines TRBV19 with TRBJ2-1; tentatively, D is TRBD1 (5 bases). In nucleotides, the CDR3 is TGTGCCAGTAGTATAGACAGGGACAATGAGCAGTTCTTC. It translates to CASSIDRDNEQFF.